The entry that follows covers one T cell receptor (beta chain) sequence. Its antigen is unidentified. The PCR had 60 Vbeta and 13 Jbeta primers. Profiling relied on immunoSEQ multiplex PCR, and the TCRdb table lists in-frame clones only, not all of them. The sample consists of about 150,000 clones, roughly 77% of them appearing once. V trimming: 3 bases; J trimming: 0 bases; junction bases outside the gene matches: 0. The CDR3 is 15 amino acids. From germline, CDR1 is SEHNR and CDR2 FQNEAQ (reference sequence). These data originate in a study of cytomegalovirus exposure and HLA in healthy donors. Study findings and constraints: The likely origin of a cluster of highly shared sequence variants was a sequencing artifact. Clonal expansion, a later analysis showed, was greater in HLA-associated TCR beta chains than in equally common others. In vitro, three CMV-associated chains proved specific for CMV antigens.

V usage is TRBV7-9 and J usage is TRBJ2-3, with TRBD2 matching over 10 bases. The sequenced material came from PBMCs. The clonotype was recovered from a human donor in good health. CDR3 nucleotide sequence: TGTGCCAGCAGCTTTAGCGGGGGGAGCACAGATACGCAGTATTTT. Protein sequence: CASSFSGGSTDTQYF.